Sequencing of this TCR beta chain was carried out in a study of cytomegalovirus exposure and HLA in healthy donors. Study summary: Genotyping showed roughly 81% of 398 donors falling in the Caucasian-associated ancestry cluster. Study results and caveats: It was shown in a later analysis that HLA-associated TCR beta chains were more clonally expanded than other, equally common chains. According to an earlier analysis, most TCR beta V segments yielded productive rearrangements about 90% or about 30% of the time. Indistinguishable V segments, including TRBV6-2 and TRBV6-3, were excluded.

Regarding this clone: Its cognate antigen is unknown.

This CDR3 is 13 amino acids long. V was trimmed by 0 bases and J by 4 bases, leaving 7 bases between them. Germline V lookup: CDR1 SGDLS, CDR2 YYNGEE. The PCR ran on 60 Vbeta and 13 Jbeta primers. The protocol was immunoSEQ multiplex PCR, while the TCRdb copy is restricted to in-frame clones and leaves out a portion. The table has under 200,000 clones, approximately 80% seen once. The sequence was collected from a woman younger than 35 in good health and CMV-seronegative. Sequenced input: PBMCs. The V and J genes are TRBV9 and TRBJ2-5; D gene ambiguous. CDR3 amino acids: CASSVVPRETQYF. The CDR3 bases are TGTGCCAGCAGCGTAGTCCCCAGAGAGACCCAGTACTTC.